This TCR beta chain was retrieved from a study of memory CD4+ T cells and cytomegalovirus serostatus. Study context: Healthy Belgian adult donors included 9 or 10 CMV-positive and 24 CMV-negative people.

The sort gate was single viable CD3+CD4+CD8-CD45RO+ cells for memory CD4+ T cells. Sequenced by immunoSEQ multiplex PCR; TCRdb stores in-frame clones only, minus some. This sample has tens of thousands of clones, with roughly 85% found just once. This clone occurred once. The sequencing input was memory CD4+ T cells from blood. The sequence came from an adult in good health and CMV-seronegative. Some clones in this sample may be carry-over from other donors' samples.

CDR3 loop: CASSQVGGELFF. In DNA form, the CDR3 reads TGTGCCAGCAGCCAAGTCGGCGGGGAGCTGTTTTTT. This sequence joins TRBV7-3 and TRBJ2-2; no firm D call. Germline V gene sequence: CDR1 SGHTA, CDR2 FQGTGA. CDR3 size: 12 residues. The germline V and J ends were trimmed by 5 bases and 7 bases, with 8 bases remaining between them. The entire variable domain, with the rest obtained from reference TRBV7-3 and TRBJ2-2, is as follows: GAGVSQTPSNKVTEKGKYVELRCDPISGHTALYWYRQSLGQGPEFLIYFQGTGAADDSGLPNDRFFAVRPEGSVSTLKIQRTERGDSAVYLCASSQVGGELFFGEGSRLTVL.